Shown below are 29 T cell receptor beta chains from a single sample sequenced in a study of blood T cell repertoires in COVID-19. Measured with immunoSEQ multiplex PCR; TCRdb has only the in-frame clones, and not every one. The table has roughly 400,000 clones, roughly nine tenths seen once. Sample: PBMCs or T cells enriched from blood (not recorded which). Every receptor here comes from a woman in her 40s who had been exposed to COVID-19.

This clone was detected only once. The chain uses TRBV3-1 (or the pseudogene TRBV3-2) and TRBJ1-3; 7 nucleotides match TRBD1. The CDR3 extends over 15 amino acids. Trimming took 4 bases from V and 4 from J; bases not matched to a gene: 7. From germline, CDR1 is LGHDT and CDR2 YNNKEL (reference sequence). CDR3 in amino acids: CASSPDRAGGNTIYF. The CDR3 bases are TGTGCCAGCAGCCCCGACAGGGCCGGGGGAAACACCATATATTTT.

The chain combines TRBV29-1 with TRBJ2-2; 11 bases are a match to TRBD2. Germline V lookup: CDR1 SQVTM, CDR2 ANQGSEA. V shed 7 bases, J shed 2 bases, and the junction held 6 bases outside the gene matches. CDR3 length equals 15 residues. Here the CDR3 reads CSGLSGGANTGELFF. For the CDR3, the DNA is TGCAGCGGACTTAGCGGGGGGGCCAACACCGGGGAGCTGTTTTTT.

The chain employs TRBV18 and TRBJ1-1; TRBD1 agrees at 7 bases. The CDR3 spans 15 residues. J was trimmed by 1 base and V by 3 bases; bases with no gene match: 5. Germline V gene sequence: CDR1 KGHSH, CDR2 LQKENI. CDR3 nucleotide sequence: TGTGCCAGCTCACCCGCGGGACAGCCGAACACTGAAGCTTTCTTT. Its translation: CASSPAGQPNTEAFF.

The CDR3, as DNA: TGTGCCAGCACCCCAACCGGGACAGAAACTGAAGCTTTCTTT. Protein: CASTPTGTETEAFF. The V and J genes are TRBV5-4 and TRBJ1-1, with 7 bases matching TRBD1. Germline trimming cut 6 bases from V and 5 bases from J; bases unmatched to any gene: 10. Germline assignment: CDR1 SGHNT and CDR2 YYREEE (reference sequence). There are 14 residues in the CDR3.

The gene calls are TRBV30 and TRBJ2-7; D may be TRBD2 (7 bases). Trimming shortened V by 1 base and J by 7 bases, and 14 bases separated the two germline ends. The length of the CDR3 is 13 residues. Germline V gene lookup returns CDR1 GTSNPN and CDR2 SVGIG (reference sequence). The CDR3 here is CAWSEGGPGEQYF. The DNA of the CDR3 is TGTGCCTGGAGTGAGGGGGGGCCGGGAGAGCAGTACTTC.

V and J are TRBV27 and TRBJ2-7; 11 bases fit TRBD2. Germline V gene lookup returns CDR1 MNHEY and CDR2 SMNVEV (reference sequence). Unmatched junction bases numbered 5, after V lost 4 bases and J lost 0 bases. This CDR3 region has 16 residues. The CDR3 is CASSSGLAGTSYEQYF. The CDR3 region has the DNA TGTGCCAGCAGTTCCGGACTAGCGGGTACCTCCTACGAGCAGTACTTC.

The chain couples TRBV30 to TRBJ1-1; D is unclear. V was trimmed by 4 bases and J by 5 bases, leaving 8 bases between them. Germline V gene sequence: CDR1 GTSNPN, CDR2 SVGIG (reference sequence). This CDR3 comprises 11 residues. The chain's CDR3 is CAWILTTEAFF. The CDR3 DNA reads TGTGCCTGGATTTTGACAACTGAAGCTTTCTTT.

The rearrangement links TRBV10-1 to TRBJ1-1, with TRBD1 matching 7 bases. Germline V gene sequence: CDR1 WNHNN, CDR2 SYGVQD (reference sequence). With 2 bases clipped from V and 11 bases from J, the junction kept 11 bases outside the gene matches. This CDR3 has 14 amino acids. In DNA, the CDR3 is TGCGCCAGCAGTGAGCCCGGGACAGCTACCCAGGCTTTCTTT. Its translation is CASSEPGTATQAFF.

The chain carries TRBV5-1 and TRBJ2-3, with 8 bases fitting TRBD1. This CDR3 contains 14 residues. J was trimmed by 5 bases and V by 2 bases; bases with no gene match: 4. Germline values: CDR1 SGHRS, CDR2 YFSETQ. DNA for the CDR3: TGCGCCAGCAGCTTAGGACAGGGATTAGATACGCAGTATTTT. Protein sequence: CASSLGQGLDTQYF.

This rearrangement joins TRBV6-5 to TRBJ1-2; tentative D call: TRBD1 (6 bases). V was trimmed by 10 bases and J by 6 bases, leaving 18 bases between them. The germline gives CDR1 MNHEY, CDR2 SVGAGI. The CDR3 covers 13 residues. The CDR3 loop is CATQAGTLNGYTF. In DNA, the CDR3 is TGTGCCACCCAAGCGGGGACACTGAATGGCTACACCTTC.

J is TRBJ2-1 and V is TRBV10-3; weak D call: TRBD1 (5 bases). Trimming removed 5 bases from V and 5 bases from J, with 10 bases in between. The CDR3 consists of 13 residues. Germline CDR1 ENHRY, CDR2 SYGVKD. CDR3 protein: CAISTQGNNEQFF. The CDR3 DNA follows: TGTGCCATCAGTACTCAGGGAAACAATGAGCAGTTCTTC.

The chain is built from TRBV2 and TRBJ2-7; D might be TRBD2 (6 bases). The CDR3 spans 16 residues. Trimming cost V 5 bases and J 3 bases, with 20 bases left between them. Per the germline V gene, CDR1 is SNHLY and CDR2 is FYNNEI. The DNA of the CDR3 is TGTGCCAGCAGTTCCGCGGGGCGGCAGGAGAACTACGAGCAGTACTTC. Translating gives CASSSAGRQENYEQYF.

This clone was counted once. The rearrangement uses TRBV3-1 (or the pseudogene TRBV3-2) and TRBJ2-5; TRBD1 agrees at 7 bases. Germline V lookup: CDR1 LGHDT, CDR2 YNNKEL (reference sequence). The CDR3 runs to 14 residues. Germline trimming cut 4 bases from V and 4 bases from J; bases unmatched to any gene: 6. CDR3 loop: CASSLRQGGETQYF. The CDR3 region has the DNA TGTGCCAGCAGCCTCCGACAGGGCGGAGAGACCCAGTACTTC.

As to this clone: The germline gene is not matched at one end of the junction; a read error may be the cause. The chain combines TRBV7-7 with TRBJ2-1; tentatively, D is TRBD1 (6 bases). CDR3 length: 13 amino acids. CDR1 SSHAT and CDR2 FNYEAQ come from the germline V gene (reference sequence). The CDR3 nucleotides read TGTGCTAGCAGCTTAGCGCAGGGGAATGAGCAGTTCTTC. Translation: CASSLAQGNEQFF. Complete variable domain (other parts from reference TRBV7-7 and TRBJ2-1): GAGVSQSPRYKVTKRGQDVTLRCDPISSHATLYWYQQALGQGPEFLTYFNYEAQPDKSGLPSDRFSAERPEGSISTLTIQRTEQRDSAMYRCASSLAQGNEQFFGPGTRLTVL.

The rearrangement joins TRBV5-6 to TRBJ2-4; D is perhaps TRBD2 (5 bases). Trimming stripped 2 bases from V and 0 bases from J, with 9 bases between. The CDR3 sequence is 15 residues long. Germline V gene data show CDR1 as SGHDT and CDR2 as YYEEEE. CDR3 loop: CASSFRTVAKNIQYF. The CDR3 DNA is TGTGCCAGCAGCTTTCGGACTGTAGCCAAAAACATTCAGTACTTC. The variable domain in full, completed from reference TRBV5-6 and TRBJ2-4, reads DAGVTQSPTHLIKTRGQQVTLRCSPKSGHDTVSWYQQALGQGPQFIFQYYEEEERQRGNFPDRFSGHQFPNYSSELNVNALLLGDSALYLCASSFRTVAKNIQYFGAGTRLSVL.

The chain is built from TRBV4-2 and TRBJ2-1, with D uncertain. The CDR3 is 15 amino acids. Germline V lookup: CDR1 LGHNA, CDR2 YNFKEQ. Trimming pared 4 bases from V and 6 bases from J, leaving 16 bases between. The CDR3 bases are TGTGCCAGCAGCCCGGCCGGGTCCACTGGCAATGAGCAGTTCTTC. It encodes CASSPAGSTGNEQFF.

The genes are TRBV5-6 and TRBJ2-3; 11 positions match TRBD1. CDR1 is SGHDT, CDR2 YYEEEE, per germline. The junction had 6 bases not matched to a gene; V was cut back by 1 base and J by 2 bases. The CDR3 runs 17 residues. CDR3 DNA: TGTGCCAGCAGCTTGACCGGGACAGGGGGTGACACAGATACGCAGTATTTT. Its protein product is CASSLTGTGGDTDTQYF.

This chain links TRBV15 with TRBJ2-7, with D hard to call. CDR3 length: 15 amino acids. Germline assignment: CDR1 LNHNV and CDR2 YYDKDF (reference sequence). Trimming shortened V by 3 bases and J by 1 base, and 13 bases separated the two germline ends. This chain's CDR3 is CATSSSFISSYEQYF. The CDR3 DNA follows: TGTGCCACCAGCAGTTCCTTTATATCTTCCTACGAGCAGTACTTC.

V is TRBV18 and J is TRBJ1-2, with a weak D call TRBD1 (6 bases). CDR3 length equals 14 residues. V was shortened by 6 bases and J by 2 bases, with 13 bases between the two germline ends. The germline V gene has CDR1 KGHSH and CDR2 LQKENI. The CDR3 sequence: CASSPSDSNYGYTF. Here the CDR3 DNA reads TGTGCCAGCTCCCCTTCGGACAGCAACTATGGCTACACCTTC.

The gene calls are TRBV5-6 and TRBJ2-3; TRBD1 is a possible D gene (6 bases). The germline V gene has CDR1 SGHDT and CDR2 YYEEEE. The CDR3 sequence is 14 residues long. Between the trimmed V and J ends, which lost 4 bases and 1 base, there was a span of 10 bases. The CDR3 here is CASSRPGGTDTQYF. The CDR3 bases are TGTGCCAGCAGCAGACCAGGGGGCACAGATACGCAGTATTTT. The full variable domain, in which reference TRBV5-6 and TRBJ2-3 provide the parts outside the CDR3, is DAGVTQSPTHLIKTRGQQVTLRCSPKSGHDTVSWYQQALGQGPQFIFQYYEEEERQRGNFPDRFSGHQFPNYSSELNVNALLLGDSALYLCASSRPGGTDTQYFGPGTRLTVL.

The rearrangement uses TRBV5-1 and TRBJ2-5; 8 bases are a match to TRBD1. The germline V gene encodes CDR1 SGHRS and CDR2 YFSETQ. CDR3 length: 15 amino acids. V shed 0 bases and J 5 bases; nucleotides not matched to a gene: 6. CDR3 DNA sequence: TGCGCCAGCAGCTTGGACAGGGGGACGGGGGAGACCCAGTACTTC. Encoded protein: CASSLDRGTGETQYF.

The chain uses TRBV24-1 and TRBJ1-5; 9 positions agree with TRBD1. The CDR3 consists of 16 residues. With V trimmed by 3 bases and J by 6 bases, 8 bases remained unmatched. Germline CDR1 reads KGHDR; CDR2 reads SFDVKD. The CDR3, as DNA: TGTGCCACCAGTGATGCAGGACAGGGGTGGGTTCAGCCCCAGCATTTT. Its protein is CATSDAGQGWVQPQHF.

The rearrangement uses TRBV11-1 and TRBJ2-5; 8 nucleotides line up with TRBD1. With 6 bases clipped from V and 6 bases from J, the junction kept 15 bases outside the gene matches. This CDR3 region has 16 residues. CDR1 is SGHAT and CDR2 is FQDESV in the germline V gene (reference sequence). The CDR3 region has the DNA TGTGCCAGCAGTTCCAATGGACAGGGTGGTAAAAAGACCCAGTACTTC. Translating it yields CASSSNGQGGKKTQYF.

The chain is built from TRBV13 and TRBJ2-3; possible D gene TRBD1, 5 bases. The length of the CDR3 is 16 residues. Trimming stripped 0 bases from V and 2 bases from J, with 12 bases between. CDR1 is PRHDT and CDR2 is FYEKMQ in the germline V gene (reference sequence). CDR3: CASSLGDRGDTDTQYF. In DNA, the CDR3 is TGTGCCAGCAGCTTAGGAGACAGAGGAGACACAGATACGCAGTATTTT.

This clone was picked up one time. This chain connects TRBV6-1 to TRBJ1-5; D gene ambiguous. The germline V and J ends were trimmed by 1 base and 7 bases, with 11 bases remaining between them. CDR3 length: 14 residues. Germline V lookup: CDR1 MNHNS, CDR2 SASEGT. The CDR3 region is CASSEGAGWQPQHF. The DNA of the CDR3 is TGTGCCAGCAGTGAAGGTGCGGGGTGGCAGCCCCAGCATTTT.

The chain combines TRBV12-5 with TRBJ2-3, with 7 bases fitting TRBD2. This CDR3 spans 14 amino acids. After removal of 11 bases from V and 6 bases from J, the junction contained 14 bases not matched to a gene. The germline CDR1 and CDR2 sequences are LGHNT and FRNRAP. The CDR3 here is CAPGFLAEDDTQYF. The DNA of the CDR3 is TGTGCTCCAGGGTTCCTAGCGGAGGATGATACGCAGTATTTT.

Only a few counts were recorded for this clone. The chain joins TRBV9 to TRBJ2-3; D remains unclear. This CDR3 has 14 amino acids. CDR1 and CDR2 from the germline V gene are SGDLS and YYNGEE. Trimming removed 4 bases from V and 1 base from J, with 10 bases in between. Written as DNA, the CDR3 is TGTGCCAGCAGCCCCCTCTTCGGCACAGATACGCAGTATTTT. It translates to CASSPLFGTDTQYF.

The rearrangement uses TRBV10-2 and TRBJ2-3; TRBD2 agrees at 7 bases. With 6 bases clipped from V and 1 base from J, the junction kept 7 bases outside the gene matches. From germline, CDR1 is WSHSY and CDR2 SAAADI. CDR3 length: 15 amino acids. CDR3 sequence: CASSLLADRTDTQYF. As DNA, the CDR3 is TGCGCCAGCAGCCTCCTAGCGGACCGCACAGATACGCAGTATTTT.

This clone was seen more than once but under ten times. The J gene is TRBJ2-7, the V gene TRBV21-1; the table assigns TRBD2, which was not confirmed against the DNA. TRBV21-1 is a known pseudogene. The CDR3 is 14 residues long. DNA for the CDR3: TGTGCCAACAACCACCGATCTAGAGCCTACGAGCAGTACTTC. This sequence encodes CANNHRSRAYEQYF.